This TCR beta chain was captured in a study of T cell repertoires in ileal Crohn's disease. Study-level points and caveats: Compared with non-smokers, active smokers at surgery showed more clonal expansions.

Comments on this clone: What it binds is not known.

Germline V lookup: CDR1 SNHLY, CDR2 FYNNEI. This CDR3 comprises 15 residues. With V trimmed by 3 bases and J by 0 bases, 4 bases remained unmatched. The assay was immunoSEQ multiplex PCR, and TCRdb's table has in-frame clones only and misses some. In the table there are some 27,000 clones, around three quarters of which are singletons. The TCR was taken from an adult with Crohn's disease. The V call is TRBV2, the J call TRBJ2-7; 8 nucleotides align to TRBD1. Input material: ileal tissue. In DNA form, the CDR3 reads TGTGCCAGCAGTGACTCAGGGGGCAACTCCTACGAGCAGTACTTC. Encoded protein: CASSDSGGNSYEQYF.